This T cell receptor delta chain was retrieved from a study of gamma-delta chains in newborns, infants, children. The wider study: Polyclonal expansion of innate γδ T cells after birth follows microbial exposure.

TCRdb fed the reads to CATT. The sample has nearly 5,500 delta-chain clones; about 18% are singletons. V gave up 2 bases and J gave up 0 bases; unmatched junction bases: 8. This CDR3 comprises 17 residues. Germline CDR1 GEAIGNYY, CDR2 EKD. The chain uses TRDV2 and TRDJ1, with 10 bases lining up with TRDD3. This sequence was found in a child who was a newborn, infant or young child, either healthy, febrile or measles-vaccinated (not recorded which). The specimen was blood. The CDR3 protein is CACDMMGDTHYTDKLIF. As DNA, the CDR3 is TGTGCCTGTGACATGATGGGGGATACTCATTACACCGATAAACTCATCTTT.